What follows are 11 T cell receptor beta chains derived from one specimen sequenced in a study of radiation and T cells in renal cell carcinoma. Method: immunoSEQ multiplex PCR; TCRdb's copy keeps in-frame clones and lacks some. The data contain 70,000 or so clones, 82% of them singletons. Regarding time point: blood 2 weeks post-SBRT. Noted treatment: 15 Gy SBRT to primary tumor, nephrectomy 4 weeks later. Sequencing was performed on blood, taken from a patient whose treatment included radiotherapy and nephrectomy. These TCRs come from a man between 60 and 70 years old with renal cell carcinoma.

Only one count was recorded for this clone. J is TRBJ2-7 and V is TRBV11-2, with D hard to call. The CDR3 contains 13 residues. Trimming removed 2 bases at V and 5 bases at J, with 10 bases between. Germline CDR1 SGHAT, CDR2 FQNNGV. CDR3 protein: CASSLIGLHEQYF. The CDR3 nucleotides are TGTGCCAGCAGCTTAATAGGGTTGCACGAGCAGTACTTC.

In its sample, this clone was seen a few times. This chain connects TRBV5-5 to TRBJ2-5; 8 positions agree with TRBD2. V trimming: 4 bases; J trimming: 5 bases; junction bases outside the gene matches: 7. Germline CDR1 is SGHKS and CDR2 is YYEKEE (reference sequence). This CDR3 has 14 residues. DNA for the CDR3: TGTGCCAGCAGCCATGGACTAGCCGGCGAGACCCAGTACTTC. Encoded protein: CASSHGLAGETQYF.

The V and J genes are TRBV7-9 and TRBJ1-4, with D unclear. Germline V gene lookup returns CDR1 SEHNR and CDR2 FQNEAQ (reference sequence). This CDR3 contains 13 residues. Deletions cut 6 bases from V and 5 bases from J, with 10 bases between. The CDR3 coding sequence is TGTGCCAGCAGACGCCAGTCGAATGAAAAACTGTTTTTT. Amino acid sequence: CASRRQSNEKLFF.

Here the CDR3 DNA reads TGTGCCAGCAGTTACTCAGGGGCAATGAGCTCCTACGAGCAGTACTTC. It encodes CASSYSGAMSSYEQYF. The chain combines TRBV6-5 with TRBJ2-7, with a weak D call TRBD1 (5 bases). The CDR3 sequence is 16 residues long. Looked up from germline, CDR1 is MNHEY and CDR2 is SVGAGI. V was clipped by 0 bases and J by 0 bases, with 12 bases between them.

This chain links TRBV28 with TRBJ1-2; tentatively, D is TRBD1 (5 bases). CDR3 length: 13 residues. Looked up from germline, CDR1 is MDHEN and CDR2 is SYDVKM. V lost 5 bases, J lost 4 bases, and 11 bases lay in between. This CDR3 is CASSDSLFYGYTF. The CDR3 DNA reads TGTGCCAGCAGTGACAGCCTCTTCTATGGCTACACCTTC.

Here the CDR3 reads CASSLRDRGSNTEAFF. For the CDR3, the DNA is TGTGCCAGCTCACTCCGGGACAGGGGATCGAACACTGAAGCTTTCTTT. This rearrangement joins TRBV18 to TRBJ1-1; 10 bases agree with TRBD1. Germline lookup yields CDR1 KGHSH and CDR2 LQKENI. J lost 1 base, V lost 4 bases, and 6 bases had no gene match. This CDR3 spans 16 amino acids.

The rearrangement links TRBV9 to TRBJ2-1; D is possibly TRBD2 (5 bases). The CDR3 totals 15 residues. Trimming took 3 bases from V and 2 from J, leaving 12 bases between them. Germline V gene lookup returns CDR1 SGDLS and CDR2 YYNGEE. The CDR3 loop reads CASSGTGNAYNEQFF. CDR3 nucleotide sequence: TGTGCCAGCAGCGGCACCGGGAACGCCTACAATGAGCAGTTCTTC.

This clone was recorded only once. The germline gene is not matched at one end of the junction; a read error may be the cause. CDR3 bases: TGTGCCAGCAGCTTGGGTTCTCAAAGGGATGAGCAGTTCTTC. Translation gives CASSLGSQRDEQFF. This chain uses TRBV5-3 with TRBJ2-1, with D hard to call. TRBV5-3 falls under the ORF class, with uncertain function. This CDR3 is built from 14 residues.

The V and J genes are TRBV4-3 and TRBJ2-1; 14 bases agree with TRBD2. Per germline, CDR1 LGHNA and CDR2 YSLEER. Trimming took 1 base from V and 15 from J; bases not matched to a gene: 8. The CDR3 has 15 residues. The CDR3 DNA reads TGCGCCAGCAGCCAAGTGGGGGGACTAGCGGGAGAACTGTTCTTC. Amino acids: CASSQVGGLAGELFF.

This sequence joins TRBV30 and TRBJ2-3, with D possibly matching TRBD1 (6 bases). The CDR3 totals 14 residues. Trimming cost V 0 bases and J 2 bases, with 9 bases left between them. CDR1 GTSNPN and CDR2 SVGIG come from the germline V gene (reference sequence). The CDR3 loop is CAWSVRGVTDTQYF. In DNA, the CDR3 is TGTGCCTGGAGTGTCAGGGGCGTCACAGATACGCAGTATTTT. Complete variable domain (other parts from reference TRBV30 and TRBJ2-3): SQTIHQWPATLVQPVGSPLSLECTVEGTSNPNLYWYRQAAGRGLQLLFYSVGIGQISSEVPQNLSASRPQDRQFILSSKKLLLSDSGFYLCAWSVRGVTDTQYFGPGTRLTVL.

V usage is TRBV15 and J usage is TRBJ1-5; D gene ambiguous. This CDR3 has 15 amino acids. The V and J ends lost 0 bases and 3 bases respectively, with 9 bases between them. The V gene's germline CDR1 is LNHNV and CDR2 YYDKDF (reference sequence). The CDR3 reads CATSRDREYNQPQHF. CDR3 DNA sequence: TGTGCCACCAGCAGAGATCGCGAGTACAATCAGCCCCAGCATTTT.